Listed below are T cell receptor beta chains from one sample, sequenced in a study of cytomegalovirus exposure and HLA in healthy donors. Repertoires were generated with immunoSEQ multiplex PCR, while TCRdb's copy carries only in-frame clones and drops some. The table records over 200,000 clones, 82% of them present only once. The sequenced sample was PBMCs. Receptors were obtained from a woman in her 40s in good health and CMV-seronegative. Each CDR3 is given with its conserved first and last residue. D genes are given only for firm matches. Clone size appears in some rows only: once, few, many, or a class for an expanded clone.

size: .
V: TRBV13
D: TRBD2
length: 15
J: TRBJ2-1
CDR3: CASSLRTSGGFEQFF
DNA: TGTGCCAGCAGCCTAAGGACTAGCGGGGGGTTTGAGCAGTTCTTC

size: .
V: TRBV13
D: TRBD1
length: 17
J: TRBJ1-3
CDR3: CASSSKTGTGVGNTIYF
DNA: TGTGCCAGCAGCTCCAAAACCGGGACAGGGGTTGGAAACACCATATATTTT

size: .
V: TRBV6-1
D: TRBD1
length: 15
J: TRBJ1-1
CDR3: CASTPRQGATTEAFF
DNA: TGTGCCAGCACTCCCCGACAGGGGGCTACGACTGAAGCTTTCTTT

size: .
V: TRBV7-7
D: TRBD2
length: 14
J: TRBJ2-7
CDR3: CASSLEPGGNEQYF
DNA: TGTGCTAGCAGCTTAGAGCCGGGAGGAAACGAGCAGTACTTC

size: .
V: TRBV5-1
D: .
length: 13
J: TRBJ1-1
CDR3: CASNTGTGTEAFF
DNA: TGCGCCAGCAACACAGGGACGGGCACTGAAGCTTTCTTT

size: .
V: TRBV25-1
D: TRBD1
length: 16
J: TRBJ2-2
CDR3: CASRETGGLDTGELFF
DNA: TGTGCCAGCAGAGAGACAGGGGGCTTGGACACTGGGGAGCTGTTTTTT

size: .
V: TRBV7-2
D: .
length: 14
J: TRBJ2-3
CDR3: CASSLTPTGDTQYF
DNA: TGTGCCAGCAGCCTAACTCCTACCGGAGATACGCAGTATTTT

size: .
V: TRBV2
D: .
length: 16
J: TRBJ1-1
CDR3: CASNPSGLRVNTEAFF
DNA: TGTGCCAGCAACCCTAGCGGGTTAAGGGTGAACACTGAAGCTTTCTTT

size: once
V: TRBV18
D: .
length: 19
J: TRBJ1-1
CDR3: CASSLTTQQAGTMNTEAFF
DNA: TGTGCCAGCTCACTTACCACGCAACAGGCAGGGACAATGAACACTGAAGCTTTCTTT

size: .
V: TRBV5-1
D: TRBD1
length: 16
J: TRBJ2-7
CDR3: CASSLDRESFSREQYF
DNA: TGCGCCAGCAGCTTAGACAGGGAATCTTTTTCCCGCGAGCAGTACTTC

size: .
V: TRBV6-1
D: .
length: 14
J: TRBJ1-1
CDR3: CASRLLMGHTEAFF
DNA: TGTGCCAGCAGATTACTTATGGGGCACACTGAAGCTTTCTTT

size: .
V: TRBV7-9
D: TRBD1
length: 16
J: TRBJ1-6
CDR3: CASSLGGQGGNSPLHF
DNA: TGTGCCAGCAGCTTGGGTGGACAGGGGGGAAATTCACCCCTCCACTTT

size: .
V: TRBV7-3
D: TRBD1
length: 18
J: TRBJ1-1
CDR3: CASSPYGQGRNGRTEAFF
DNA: TGTGCCAGCAGCCCATACGGACAGGGGAGGAACGGTCGGACTGAAGCTTTCTTT

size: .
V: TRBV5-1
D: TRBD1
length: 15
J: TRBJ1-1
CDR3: CASSSTGGADTEAFF
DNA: TGCGCCAGCAGCTCCACAGGGGGCGCGGACACTGAAGCTTTCTTT

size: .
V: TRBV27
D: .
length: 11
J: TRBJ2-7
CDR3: CASLGTEGQYF
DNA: TGTGCCAGCCTGGGGACTGAGGGGCAGTACTTC

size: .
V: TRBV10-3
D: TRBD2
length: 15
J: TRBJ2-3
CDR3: CAISDLRGDTDTQYF
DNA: TGTGCCATCAGTGATTTGCGGGGGGACACAGATACGCAGTATTTT

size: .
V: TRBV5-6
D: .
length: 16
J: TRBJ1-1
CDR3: CASSLEGLGAGTEAFF
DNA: TGTGCCAGCAGCTTGGAGGGGTTAGGGGCAGGGACTGAAGCTTTCTTT

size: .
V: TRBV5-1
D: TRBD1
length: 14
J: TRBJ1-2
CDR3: CASSSGQSYYGYTF
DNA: TGCGCCAGCAGCTCGGGACAGAGTTACTATGGCTACACCTTC

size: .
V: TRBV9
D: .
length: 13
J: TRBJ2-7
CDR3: CASSGRGHDEQYF
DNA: TGTGCCAGCAGCGGCCGGGGTCATGACGAGCAGTACTTC

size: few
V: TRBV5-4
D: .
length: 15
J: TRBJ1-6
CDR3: CASSFRVSYNSPLHF
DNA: TGTGCCAGCAGCTTCAGGGTCTCCTATAATTCACCCCTCCACTTT

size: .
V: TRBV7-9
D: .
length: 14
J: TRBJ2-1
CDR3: CASSPRGGDNEQFF
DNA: TGTGCCAGCAGCCCCCGAGGCGGTGACAATGAGCAGTTCTTC

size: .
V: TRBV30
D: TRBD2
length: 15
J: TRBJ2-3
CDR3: CAWSVGLADTDTQYF
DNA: TGTGCCTGGAGTGTAGGGCTAGCGGACACAGATACGCAGTATTTT

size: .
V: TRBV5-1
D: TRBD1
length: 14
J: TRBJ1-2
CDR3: CASSLQGSVDGYTF
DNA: TGCGCCAGCAGCTTACAGGGGTCGGTAGATGGCTACACCTTC

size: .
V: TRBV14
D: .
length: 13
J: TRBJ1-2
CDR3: CASSQDLFSGYTF
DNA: TGTGCCAGCAGCCAAGATTTATTTTCTGGCTACACCTTC

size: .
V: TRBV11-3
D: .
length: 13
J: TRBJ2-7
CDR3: CASSLDGSYEQYF
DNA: TGTGCCAGCAGCTTAGACGGGTCCTACGAGCAGTACTTC

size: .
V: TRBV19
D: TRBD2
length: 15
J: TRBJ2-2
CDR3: CASSPGGSYTGELFF
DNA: TGTGCCAGTAGTCCGGGCGGGAGCTACACCGGGGAGCTGTTTTTT

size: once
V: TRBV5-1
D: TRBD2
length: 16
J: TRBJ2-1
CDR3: CASSTGLAGAHNEQFF
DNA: TGCGCCAGCAGCACTGGACTAGCGGGGGCACACAATGAGCAGTTCTTC

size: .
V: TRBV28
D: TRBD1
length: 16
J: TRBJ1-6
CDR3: CASSQPRTGGYSPLHF
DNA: TGTGCCAGCAGCCAACCTAGGACAGGGGGGTATTCACCCCTCCACTTT

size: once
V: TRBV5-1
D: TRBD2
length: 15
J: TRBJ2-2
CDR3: CASTERGGFTGELFF
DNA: TGCGCCAGCACCGAACGGGGGGGATTCACCGGGGAGCTGTTTTTT

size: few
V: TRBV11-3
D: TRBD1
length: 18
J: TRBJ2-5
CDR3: CASSLGTQGGFVGETQYF
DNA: TGTGCCAGCAGCTTAGGGACGCAAGGGGGCTTCGTGGGTGAGACCCAGTACTTC

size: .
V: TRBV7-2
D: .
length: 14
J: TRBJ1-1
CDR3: CASSLAKRTTVAFF
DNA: TGTGCCAGCAGCTTAGCAAAACGAACTACGGTAGCTTTCTTT

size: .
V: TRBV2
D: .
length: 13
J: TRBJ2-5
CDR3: CASSNSGQETQYF
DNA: TGTGCCAGCAGCAACAGCGGACAAGAGACCCAGTACTTC

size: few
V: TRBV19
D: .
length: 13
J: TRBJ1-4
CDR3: CASSQRGVEKLFF
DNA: TGTGCCAGTAGTCAGCGGGGCGTTGAAAAACTGTTTTTT

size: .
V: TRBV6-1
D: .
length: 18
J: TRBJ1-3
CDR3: CASSETKSIWSSGNTIYF
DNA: TGTGCCAGCAGTGAAACGAAATCGATCTGGAGCTCTGGAAACACCATATATTTT

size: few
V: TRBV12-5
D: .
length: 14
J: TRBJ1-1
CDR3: CASGLGTIPTEAFF
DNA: TGTGCTAGTGGTTTGGGGACTATCCCCACTGAAGCTTTCTTT

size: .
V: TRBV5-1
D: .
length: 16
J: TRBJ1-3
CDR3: CASSLVSAGSGNTIYF
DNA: TGCGCCAGCAGCTTGGTTTCGGCGGGCTCTGGAAACACCATATATTTT

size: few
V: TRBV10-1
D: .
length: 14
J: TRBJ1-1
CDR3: CASRPSGGNTEAFF
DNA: TGCGCCAGCAGACCTTCGGGGGGAAACACTGAAGCTTTCTTT

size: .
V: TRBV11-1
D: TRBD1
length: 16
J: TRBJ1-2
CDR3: CASSLTGTGPNYGYTF
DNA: TGTGCCAGCAGCTTAACCGGGACAGGACCAAACTATGGCTACACCTTC

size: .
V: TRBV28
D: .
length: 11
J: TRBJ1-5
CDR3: CASSRDQPQHF
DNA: TGTGCCAGCAGTCGAGATCAGCCCCAGCATTTT

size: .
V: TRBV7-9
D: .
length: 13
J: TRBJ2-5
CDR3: CASSLSGGETQYF
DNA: TGTGCCAGCAGCTTATCAGGGGGGGAGACCCAGTACTTC

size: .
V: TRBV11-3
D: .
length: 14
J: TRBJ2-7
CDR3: CASSLEARGYEQYF
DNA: TGTGCCAGCAGCTTAGAAGCCAGGGGCTACGAGCAGTACTTC

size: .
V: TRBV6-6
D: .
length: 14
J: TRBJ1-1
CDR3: CASSYFRDGSEAFF
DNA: TGTGCCAGCAGTTACTTCAGGGATGGCTCTGAAGCTTTCTTT

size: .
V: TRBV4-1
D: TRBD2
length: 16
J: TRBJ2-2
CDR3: CASSQDIAGGIGELFF
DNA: TGCGCCAGCAGCCAAGATATAGCGGGGGGTATCGGGGAGCTGTTTTTT